The 32 T cell receptor beta chains in this list originate from one sample, sequenced in a study of cytomegalovirus exposure and HLA in healthy donors. Assay: immunoSEQ multiplex PCR; the TCRdb copy retains only in-frame clones and omits some. The table shows about 98,000 clones, with around 90% occurring only once. Sequencing was carried out using PBMCs. The receptors were gathered from a woman aged 25 to 45 in good health and CMV-seronegative.

This rearrangement joins TRBV7-2 to TRBJ1-5, with a possible D match to TRBD1 (5 bases). The CDR3 loop spans 15 amino acids. Trimming left V 1 base short and J 1 base short, with 8 bases between. The germline CDR1 and CDR2 sequences are SGHTA and FQGNSA. The CDR3 sequence is CASSLDRMSNQPQHF. CDR3 in DNA: TGTGCCAGCAGCTTAGACAGGATGAGCAATCAGCCCCAGCATTTT. The complete variable domain, with remaining parts taken from reference TRBV7-2 and TRBJ1-5, reads GAGVSQSPSNKVTEKGKDVELRCDPISGHTALYWYRQSLGQGLEFLIYFQGNSAPDKSGLPSDRFSAERTGGSVSTLTIQRTQQEDSAVYLCASSLDRMSNQPQHFGDGTRLSIL.

This chain links TRBV7-9 with TRBJ1-5; the match to TRBD1 covers 9 bases. The germline V gene has CDR1 SEHNR and CDR2 FQNEAQ (reference sequence). The CDR3 covers 16 residues. Trimming cost V 3 bases and J 2 bases; bases outside gene matches: 5. The CDR3 sequence: CASSLGTGNGNQPQHF. CDR3 sequence (DNA): TGTGCCAGCAGCTTGGGGACAGGGAACGGCAATCAGCCCCAGCATTTT. The full variable domain, with the rest looked up from reference TRBV7-9 and TRBJ1-5, is DTGVSQNPRHKITKRGQNVTFRCDPISEHNRLYWYRQTLGQGPEFLTYFQNEAQLEKSRLLSDRFSAERPKGSFSTLEIQRTEQGDSAMYLCASSLGTGNGNQPQHFGDGTRLSIL.

This chain joins TRBV6-6 and TRBJ2-1; 9 nucleotides line up with TRBD2. Germline loops: CDR1 MNHNY, CDR2 SVGAGI (reference sequence). The CDR3 is made up of 14 amino acids. Losses at the gene ends were 2 bases for V and 8 bases for J; bases not matched to a gene: 4. Here the CDR3 reads CASSYRREGHEQFF. CDR3 sequence (DNA): TGTGCCAGCAGTTACAGGCGGGAGGGCCATGAGCAGTTCTTC.

Notes on this clone: Other nucleotide sequences from this sample produce the same CDR3. This chain links TRBV6-5 with TRBJ1-1; D is perhaps TRBD1 (5 bases). Trimming removed 5 bases at V and 0 bases at J, with 13 bases between. Germline values: CDR1 MNHEY, CDR2 SVGAGI. There are 15 residues in the CDR3. Here the CDR3 reads CASSPQGGLNTEAFF. The CDR3 region has the DNA TGTGCCAGCAGTCCCCAGGGCGGTCTGAACACTGAAGCTTTCTTT.

The CDR3 loop reads CASSSSPGQGGSEQYF. The CDR3 DNA follows: TGTGCCAGCAGTTCGTCCCCGGGACAGGGTGGGAGTGAGCAGTACTTC. This chain connects TRBV28 to TRBJ2-7, with TRBD1 matching 9 bases. Trimming removed 4 bases from V and 7 bases from J; junction bases left unmatched: 14. This CDR3 has 16 residues. Per the germline V gene, CDR1 is MDHEN and CDR2 is SYDVKM.

V and J are TRBV7-3 and TRBJ2-3; TRBD2 agrees at 7 bases. V trimming: 4 bases; J trimming: 1 base; junction bases outside the gene matches: 2. Germline values: CDR1 SGHTA, CDR2 FQGTGA. The CDR3 length is 14 residues. CDR3 coding DNA: TGTGCCAGCAGCTCTACTAGCGGCACAGATACGCAGTATTTT. It codes for CASSSTSGTDTQYF.

V usage is TRBV6-5 and J usage is TRBJ1-1; a possible D gene is TRBD1 (5 bases). Trimming left V 2 bases short and J 0 bases short, with 7 bases between. Germline assignment: CDR1 MNHEY and CDR2 SVGAGI. This CDR3 is 14 amino acids long. The CDR3 nucleotides read TGTGCCAGCAGTTACCGGGGGGTGAACACTGAAGCTTTCTTT. It yields the protein CASSYRGVNTEAFF.

The rearrangement links TRBV5-8 to TRBJ2-2, with D perhaps matching TRBD2 (6 bases). Germline V lookup: CDR1 SGHTS, CDR2 YDEGEE. The ends were cut back, 4 bases at V and 7 bases at J, with 8 bases in the middle. The CDR3 totals 12 residues. Here the CDR3 DNA reads TGTGCCAGCAGCGCCGGGAGCGGGGAGCTGTTTTTT. Residues: CASSAGSGELFF.

The genes are TRBV4-1 and TRBJ2-7; tentative D call: TRBD1 (6 bases). The CDR3 length is 13 residues. The germline V gene has CDR1 MGHRA and CDR2 YSYEKL. V lost 3 bases, J lost 5 bases, and 11 bases lay in between. The CDR3 loop is CASSQGAGDEQYF. As DNA, the CDR3 is TGCGCCAGCAGCCAGGGGGCGGGTGACGAGCAGTACTTC.

The chain links TRBV29-1 to TRBJ2-7; 8 bases map to TRBD2. V trimming: 7 bases; J trimming: 2 bases; junction bases outside the gene matches: 7. The CDR3 consists of 13 residues. In germline, CDR1 is SQVTM, CDR2 ANQGSEA. The CDR3 loop is CSARSGTPYEQYF. The CDR3 coding sequence is TGCAGCGCACGTAGCGGGACACCCTACGAGCAGTACTTC.

This rearrangement joins TRBV10-3 to TRBJ1-5, with 9 bases matching TRBD1. CDR3 size: 15 residues. The V gene's germline CDR1 is ENHRY and CDR2 SYGVKD. With V trimmed by 6 bases and J by 5 bases, 8 bases remained unmatched. The CDR3, as DNA: TGTGCCATCAGAGGGGACAGGGCACCGTATCAGCCCCAGCATTTT. Translation: CAIRGDRAPYQPQHF.

The chain uses TRBV18 and TRBJ2-3; possible D gene TRBD2, 6 bases. V dropped 6 bases and J dropped 1 base, with 20 bases sitting between them. CDR1 KGHSH and CDR2 LQKENI come from the germline V gene. This CDR3 comprises 17 residues. Here the CDR3 DNA reads TGTGCCAGCTCTCAACTGCCGTGGGCTAGCGGCACAGATACGCAGTATTTT. It translates to CASSQLPWASGTDTQYF.

The rearrangement uses TRBV7-9 and TRBJ2-7; 7 nucleotides match TRBD1. The junction had 7 bases not matched to a gene; V was cut back by 5 bases and J by 6 bases. The V gene's germline CDR1 is SEHNR and CDR2 FQNEAQ (reference sequence). The CDR3 is made up of 13 amino acids. The chain's CDR3 is CASSARTGSEQYF. The CDR3 nucleotides read TGTGCCAGCAGCGCAAGGACAGGCAGCGAGCAGTACTTC. The whole variable domain, remainder taken from reference TRBV7-9 and TRBJ2-7, is DTGVSQNPRHKITKRGQNVTFRCDPISEHNRLYWYRQTLGQGPEFLTYFQNEAQLEKSRLLSDRFSAERPKGSFSTLEIQRTEQGDSAMYLCASSARTGSEQYFGPGTRLTVT.

The V gene is TRBV5-6, the J gene TRBJ1-5; D gene ambiguous. The CDR3 sequence is 15 residues long. Germline assignment: CDR1 SGHDT and CDR2 YYEEEE. V shed 4 bases and J shed 0 bases, with 11 bases lying between them. CDR3: CASSIRQASNQPQHF. The CDR3 DNA is TGTGCCAGCAGCATACGGCAGGCTAGCAATCAGCCCCAGCATTTT. Complete variable domain (other parts from reference TRBV5-6 and TRBJ1-5): DAGVTQSPTHLIKTRGQQVTLRCSPKSGHDTVSWYQQALGQGPQFIFQYYEEEERQRGNFPDRFSGHQFPNYSSELNVNALLLGDSALYLCASSIRQASNQPQHFGDGTRLSIL.

The J gene is TRBJ2-3, the V gene TRBV5-1; TRBD1 agrees at 7 bases. CDR1 and CDR2 from the germline V gene are SGHRS and YFSETQ. This CDR3 has 15 residues. V lost 3 bases and J lost 0; bases outside the gene matches: 4. The CDR3 DNA follows: TGCGCCAGCAGCTCTCCGGACAGGAGCACAGATACGCAGTATTTT. The encoded protein is CASSSPDRSTDTQYF.

This clone was seen just once. This rearrangement joins TRBV6-5 to TRBJ2-7, with a tentative D call TRBD1 (6 bases). This CDR3 is 12 amino acids long. Germline V CDR1 and CDR2: MNHEY, SVGAGI. V gave up 6 bases and J gave up 4 bases, with 10 bases separating them. CDR3 coding DNA: TGTGCCAGCAGCCAACAGGGTTACGAGCAGTACTTC. Its translation: CASSQQGYEQYF.

The genes are TRBV19 and TRBJ1-2; possibly TRBD1 for D (5 bases). Germline V lookup: CDR1 LNHDA, CDR2 SQIVND (reference sequence). The ends were cut back, 7 bases at V and 8 bases at J, with 20 bases in the middle. The length of the CDR3 is 14 residues. For the CDR3, the DNA is TGTGCCAGTACGGAACAAGCAGGGAGGGGAGGCTACACCTTC. Protein product: CASTEQAGRGGYTF.

CDR3 residues: CASSFRDRPYVEQYF. The CDR3 bases are TGTGCCAGCAGCTTCCGGGACAGACCCTACGTAGAGCAGTACTTC. The genes are TRBV7-9 and TRBJ2-7; TRBD1 matches 7 bases. Looked up from germline, CDR1 is SEHNR and CDR2 is FQNEAQ (reference sequence). Trimming removed 3 bases from V and 7 bases from J; junction bases left unmatched: 12. This CDR3 is 15 amino acids long.

This clone was recorded a few times. The CDR3: CASSPSGRSSYEQYF. In DNA form, the CDR3 reads TGTGCCAGCAGTCCTAGCGGGAGGAGCTCCTACGAGCAGTACTTC. The chain carries TRBV7-9 and TRBJ2-7; 11 nucleotides match TRBD2. The V gene end was trimmed by 6 bases and the J gene end by 0 bases; junction bases not matched to a gene: 4. The CDR3 spans 15 residues. Per germline, CDR1 SEHNR and CDR2 FQNEAQ (reference sequence).

J is TRBJ2-3 and V is TRBV7-9; perhaps TRBD2 as D (6 bases). The germline gives CDR1 SEHNR, CDR2 FQNEAQ (reference sequence). V was shortened by 8 bases and J by 2 bases, with 17 bases between the two germline ends. CDR3 size: 15 residues. In nucleotides, the CDR3 is TGTGCCAGCTTAATACTAGCCAGGTCCACAGATACGCAGTATTTT. Translating gives CASLILARSTDTQYF.

The chain recombines TRBV5-4 with TRBJ2-2; the D gene is possibly TRBD2 (5 bases). Trimming stripped 4 bases from V and 1 base from J, with 14 bases between. This CDR3 comprises 16 residues. Germline V lookup: CDR1 SGHNT, CDR2 YYREEE (reference sequence). CDR3 sequence (DNA): TGTGCCAGCAGCCCCACACCCGGGGAGAACACCGGGGAGCTGTTTTTT. Translating gives CASSPTPGENTGELFF.

The genes are TRBV4-1 and TRBJ1-2; D is unclear. There are 14 residues in the CDR3. Germline loops: CDR1 MGHRA, CDR2 YSYEKL. With 2 bases removed from V and 0 bases from J, the gap between germline ends came to 7 bases. Here the CDR3 reads CASSQLSPNYGYTF. The CDR3 DNA follows: TGCGCCAGCAGCCAATTATCCCCTAACTATGGCTACACCTTC.

The chain is built from TRBV15 and TRBJ1-2; D may be TRBD1 (5 bases). The V end was cut by 5 bases, the J end by 4 bases, with 11 bases between. CDR3 length equals 13 residues. The germline CDR1 and CDR2 sequences are LNHNV and YYDKDF (reference sequence). The CDR3 DNA follows: TGTGCCACCAGCGGCGGGACGTTCTATGGCTACACCTTC. Translating gives CATSGGTFYGYTF. Based on the CDR3 plus reference TRBV15 and TRBJ1-2, the full variable domain is DAMVIQNPRYQVTQFGKPVTLSCSQTLNHNVMYWYQQKSSQAPKLLFHYYDKDFNNEADTPDNFQSRRPNTSFCFLDIRSPGLGDTAMYLCATSGGTFYGYTFGSGTRLTVV.

The rearrangement links TRBV7-7 to TRBJ2-1; 8 bases line up with TRBD2. J was trimmed by 4 bases and V by 5 bases; bases with no gene match: 10. Germline assignment: CDR1 SSHAT and CDR2 FNYEAQ (reference sequence). This CDR3 comprises 16 residues. CDR3 loop: CASSPGLGGGYNEQFF. The CDR3 coding sequence is TGTGCCAGCAGCCCTGGCCTTGGCGGGGGGTACAATGAGCAGTTCTTC.

This chain uses TRBV29-1 with TRBJ1-1; 7 bases line up with TRBD1. Germline-derived CDR1 and CDR2 are SQVTM and ANQGSEA. Trimming at V came to 8 bases and at J to 4 bases, leaving 4 bases not matched to a gene. The CDR3 is made up of 11 amino acids. CDR3 sequence reads: CSSWTGTEAFF. In DNA form, the CDR3 reads TGCAGCTCCTGGACAGGCACTGAAGCTTTCTTT.

In its sample, this clone was seen a few times. The rearrangement links TRBV5-1 to TRBJ1-6; possible D gene TRBD1, 5 bases. This CDR3 region has 15 residues. Trimming took off 5 bases at V and 5 bases at J, with 14 bases between the two ends. CDR1 and CDR2 (germline): SGHRS, YFSETQ. The CDR3 reads CASSGGGFDNSPLHF. CDR3 nucleotides: TGCGCCAGCAGTGGGGGGGGTTTCGATAATTCACCCCTCCACTTT.

The rearrangement joins TRBV29-1 to TRBJ2-3; TRBD2 matches 8 bases. This CDR3 has 12 amino acids. Germline V gene lookup returns CDR1 SQVTM and CDR2 ANQGSEA. Trimming cost V 6 bases and J 4 bases; bases outside gene matches: 3. DNA of the CDR3: TGCAGCGTCAAACTAGCGGCAGATACGCAGTATTTT. Translation gives CSVKLAADTQYF.

J is TRBJ1-2 and V is TRBV2; tentative D call: TRBD1 (5 bases). Trimming removed 2 bases from V and 9 bases from J, with 7 bases in between. CDR1 SNHLY and CDR2 FYNNEI come from the germline V gene. This CDR3 is 11 amino acids long. The CDR3 sequence is CASSESGSYTF. CDR3 nucleotide sequence: TGTGCCAGCAGTGAATCAGGGAGCTACACCTTC.

V usage is TRBV7-2 and J usage is TRBJ2-7; D possibly corresponds to TRBD1 (5 bases). The CDR3 has 15 residues. Germline-derived CDR1 and CDR2 are SGHTA and FQGNSA. The V and J ends lost 1 base and 0 bases respectively, with 10 bases between them. CDR3 loop: CASSLVLGPSYEQYF. The DNA for the CDR3 is TGTGCCAGCAGCTTAGTTCTGGGGCCCTCCTACGAGCAGTACTTC.

The rearrangement uses TRBV9 and TRBJ2-7; TRBD1 matches at 8 bases. Germline V gene sequence: CDR1 SGDLS, CDR2 YYNGEE. The CDR3 contains 16 residues. With 4 bases clipped from V and 3 bases from J, the junction kept 12 bases outside the gene matches. The CDR3 nucleotides read TGTGCCAGCAGCCCCCGACCGGGACAGGAAGGCTACGAGCAGTACTTC. Translation gives CASSPRPGQEGYEQYF.

The rearrangement links TRBV25-1 to TRBJ1-1, with TRBD1 matching over 7 bases. The J segment lost 2 bases and the V segment lost 6 bases, leaving 12 bases of the junction unmatched. The CDR3 covers 16 residues. Per the germline V gene, CDR1 is MGHDK and CDR2 is SYGVNS. The DNA of the CDR3 is TGTGCCAGCAGATCACTTAACAGGGGAGGAAACACTGAAGCTTTCTTT. It translates to CASRSLNRGGNTEAFF.

The V call is TRBV9, the J call TRBJ2-2; D is possibly TRBD2 (5 bases). This CDR3 comprises 16 residues. Looked up from germline, CDR1 is SGDLS and CDR2 is YYNGEE. V was shortened by 0 bases and J by 1 base, with 10 bases between the two germline ends. This CDR3 reads CASSVGQGRNTGELFF. The CDR3 DNA is TGTGCCAGCAGCGTAGGACAAGGGAGGAACACCGGGGAGCTGTTTTTT.